The rows below give T cell receptor beta chains drawn from one sample of a study of cytomegalovirus exposure and HLA in healthy donors. Here immunoSEQ multiplex PCR was the method, and the copy in TCRdb shows in-frame clones only, minus some. The listing records tens of thousands of clones. The material sequenced was PBMCs. Receptor source: a female donor in good health and CMV-seropositive. CDR3s include the opening cysteine and the closing phenylalanine or tryptophan. The D gene is left open where the match is weak.

j_gene	v_gene	d_gene	len	CDR3aa	CDR3nt
TRBJ1-3	TRBV2	NA	16	CASSEAMTGSRNTIYF	TGTGCCAGCAGTGAAGCAATGACAGGATCCAGAAACACCATATATTTT
TRBJ1-5	TRBV6-5	NA	13	CASRRDSNQPQHF	TGTGCCAGCAGGCGGGACTCCAATCAGCCCCAGCATTTT
TRBJ2-3	TRBV5-5	TRBD2	15	CASSLRTSVRDTQYF	TGTGCCAGCAGCTTGCGGACTAGCGTACGAGATACGCAGTATTTT
TRBJ2-7	TRBV5-4	TRBD1	16	CASSFIAQGWAKGQYF	TGTGCCAGCAGCTTTATAGCACAGGGGTGGGCGAAGGGGCAGTACTTC
TRBJ2-7	TRBV7-9	TRBD2	14	CASSLTTSPGEQYF	TGTGCCAGCAGCTTAACGACTAGCCCGGGTGAGCAGTACTTC
TRBJ2-3	TRBV29-1	NA	14	CSVPFSARRDTQYF	TGCAGCGTTCCTTTTTCGGCTAGAAGGGATACGCAGTATTTT
TRBJ2-4	TRBV18	NA	18	CASSPPWTRDGAKNIQYF	TGTGCCAGCTCACCACCCTGGACCCGGGATGGGGCCAAAAACATTCAGTACTTC
TRBJ1-5	TRBV7-2	NA	14	CASARVRGNQPQHF	TGTGCCAGCGCCAGAGTTCGGGGCAATCAGCCCCAGCATTTT
TRBJ1-4	TRBV7-9	NA	15	CASSLGGGRNEKLFF	TGTGCCAGCAGCTTAGGGGGGGGCAGGAACGAAAAACTGTTTTTT
TRBJ1-4	TRBV6-5	TRBD1	16	CASSYSPGQGSRKLFF	TGTGCCAGCAGTTACTCGCCGGGACAGGGATCGAGGAAACTGTTTTTT
TRBJ2-7	TRBV5-6	TRBD2	14	CASSLPGGHYEQYF	TGTGCCAGCAGCTTACCGGGGGGGCACTACGAGCAGTACTTC
TRBJ2-3	TRBV28	NA	15	CASSRSGSSSHTQYF	TGTGCCAGCAGCCGCTCGGGGTCTTCCTCACATACGCAGTATTTT
TRBJ2-7	TRBV7-6	TRBD1	17	CASSLVRGDRVDYEQYF	TGTGCCAGCAGCTTAGTCAGGGGGGACAGGGTCGACTACGAGCAGTACTTC
TRBJ2-1	TRBV4-1	TRBD1	16	CASSQPGGMTYNEQFF	TGCGCCAGCAGCCAACCAGGGGGCATGACCTACAATGAGCAGTTCTTC
TRBJ2-7	TRBV9	NA	17	CASSVERLYKNYYEQYF	TGTGCCAGCAGCGTAGAAAGGTTGTATAAGAACTACTACGAGCAGTACTTC
TRBJ2-2	TRBV28	TRBD2	20	CASSTGEGLAGAGVTGELFF	TGTGCCAGCAGTACGGGGGAAGGACTAGCGGGAGCCGGGGTCACCGGGGAGCTGTTTTTT
TRBJ2-4	TRBV1	NA	18	CTSSQDLRGALGAYIQYF	TGCACCAGCAGCCAAGATTTGCGGGGAGCCTTAGGTGCGTACATTCAGTACTTC
TRBJ1-3	TRBV7-2	NA	18	CASSPNTRGAYSGNTIYF	TGTGCCAGCAGCCCCAATACAAGGGGCGCCTACTCTGGAAACACCATATATTTT
TRBJ1-6	TRBV5-1	NA	18	CASSGGLGTGSYNSPLHF	TGCGCCAGCAGCGGTGGCCTAGGAACGGGATCCTATAATTCACCCCTCCACTTT
TRBJ2-7	TRBV7-2	NA	15	CASSLGGASAYEQYF	TGTGCCAGCAGCTTAGGTGGCGCGAGCGCCTACGAGCAGTACTTC
TRBJ2-3	TRBV18	NA	14	CASSPVRVLDTQYF	TGTGCCAGCTCACCTGTCAGGGTCTTAGATACGCAGTATTTT
TRBJ1-2	TRBV28	NA	14	CASSFVSGFLGYTF	TGTGCCAGCAGTTTTGTGTCAGGGTTTCTCGGCTACACCTTC
TRBJ2-2	TRBV9	NA	14	CASSQTRNTGELFF	TGTGCCAGCAGCCAAACTAGGAACACCGGGGAGCTGTTTTTT
TRBJ1-2	TRBV4-3	NA	15	CASSQDLTAAYGYTF	TGCGCCAGCAGCCAAGATCTAACAGCGGCCTATGGCTACACCTTC
TRBJ1-4	TRBV4-2	TRBD1	20	CASSPLGGTGRFATNEKLFF	TGTGCCAGCAGCCCCCTCGGGGGGACAGGGCGCTTTGCAACTAATGAAAAACTGTTTTTT
TRBJ2-7	TRBV18	NA	14	CASSPLDTLDEQYF	TGTGCCAGCTCACCACTGGACACCTTGGACGAGCAGTACTTC
TRBJ2-1	TRBV18	TRBD2	17	CASSRGTSGGTYNEQFF	TGTGCCAGCTCACGGGGGACTAGCGGGGGTACCTACAATGAGCAGTTCTTC
TRBJ2-7	TRBV18	TRBD2	15	CASSPASGRVREQYF	TGTGCCAGCTCACCAGCTAGCGGGAGGGTCCGAGAGCAGTACTTC
TRBJ1-6	TRBV4-1	TRBD1	18	CASSQETRDRGYNSPLHF	TGCGCCAGCAGCCAAGAGACTCGGGACAGGGGATATAATTCACCCCTCCACTTT
TRBJ2-7	TRBV5-1	TRBD2	17	CASSSGGNGLASFQQYF	TGCGCCAGCAGCTCCGGAGGAAACGGACTAGCGAGCTTCCAGCAGTACTTC
TRBJ1-2	TRBV19	NA	16	CASSPPTAVGGYGYTF	TGTGCCAGTAGTCCCCCCACAGCTGTGGGGGGCTATGGCTACACCTTC
TRBJ2-3	TRBV19	NA	15	CASSMRTGSTDTQYF	TGTGCCAGTAGTATGAGGACTGGGAGCACAGATACGCAGTATTTT
TRBJ1-4	TRBV28	TRBD1	16	CASSPGTGATNEKLFF	TGTGCCAGCAGTCCCGGGACAGGGGCAACTAATGAAAAACTGTTTTTT
TRBJ1-3	TRBV18	TRBD1	16	CASSQDRPFSGNTIYF	TGTGCCAGCTCTCAGGACAGGCCGTTCTCTGGAAACACCATATATTTT
TRBJ2-7	TRBV9	TRBD1	15	CASSAGGTGVYEQYF	TGTGCCAGCAGCGCCGGAGGGACAGGGGTTTACGAGCAGTACTTC
TRBJ2-1	TRBV11-3	NA	11	CASRGQDEQFF	TGTGCCAGCAGGGGCCAAGATGAGCAGTTCTTC
TRBJ2-7	TRBV4-1	TRBD1	15	CASSPRQGASYEQYF	TGCGCCAGCAGCCCTCGACAGGGGGCGTCCTACGAGCAGTACTTC
TRBJ2-7	TRBV7-8	TRBD2	17	CASSLQRGGPRPYEQYF	TGTGCCAGCAGCTTACAGCGGGGGGGGCCTCGCCCATACGAGCAGTACTTC
TRBJ2-1	TRBV29-1	NA	14	CSVVPRKGRNEQFF	TGCAGCGTTGTCCCAAGGAAAGGGAGGAATGAGCAGTTCTTC
TRBJ2-2	TRBV6-1	TRBD1	13	CAIQGINTGELFF	TGTGCCATACAGGGGATCAACACCGGGGAGCTGTTTTTT
TRBJ2-2	TRBV18	NA	17	CASSLKGQRGNTGELFF	TGTGCCAGCTCACTAAAGGGGCAGCGAGGAAACACCGGGGAGCTGTTTTTT
TRBJ2-5	TRBV13	TRBD2	19	CASSLKRLAGGGFQETQYF	TGTGCCAGCAGCTTGAAACGACTAGCGGGGGGGGGCTTCCAAGAGACCCAGTACTTC
TRBJ2-1	TRBV14	TRBD1	15	CASSQGQPGGNEQFF	TGTGCCAGCAGCCAAGGCCAACCAGGGGGCAATGAGCAGTTCTTC
TRBJ2-1	TRBV4-2	NA	15	CASSPVAGADSEQFF	TGTGCCAGCAGCCCCGTCGCGGGGGCTGACTCTGAGCAGTTCTTC
TRBJ2-1	TRBV10-1	NA	17	CASSGQELGSSYNEQFF	TGCGCCAGCAGTGGGCAGGAACTAGGGAGCTCCTACAATGAGCAGTTCTTC
TRBJ2-1	TRBV7-2	TRBD1	14	CASSSQQGTTEQFF	TGTGCCAGCAGCTCACAACAGGGGACAACTGAGCAGTTCTTC
TRBJ2-1	TRBV27	NA	16	CASSPYEGAGVNEQFF	TGTGCCAGCAGTCCTTACGAGGGAGCTGGAGTTAATGAGCAGTTCTTC
TRBJ2-1	TRBV5-6	NA	13	CASSLWGGHEQFF	TGTGCCAGCAGCTTGTGGGGGGGGCATGAGCAGTTCTTC
TRBJ1-2	TRBV27	NA	15	CASSLSTGTNYGYTF	TGTGCCAGCAGTTTATCAACGGGGACTAACTATGGCTACACCTTC
TRBJ2-7	TRBV19	NA	12	CASSSGLYEQYF	TGTGCCAGTAGCTCCGGACTCTACGAGCAGTACTTC
TRBJ2-2	TRBV7-9	TRBD1	17	CASSLRQGAGNTGELFF	TGTGCCAGCAGCTTAAGACAGGGGGCAGGGAACACCGGGGAGCTGTTTTTT
TRBJ2-5	TRBV9	TRBD2	16	CASSVATSGGQETQYF	TGTGCCAGCAGCGTAGCCACTAGCGGGGGCCAAGAGACCCAGTACTTC
TRBJ1-5	TRBV29-1	NA	12	CSVEIGNQPQHF	TGCAGCGTTGAAATCGGCAATCAGCCCCAGCATTTT
TRBJ1-5	TRBV5-1	NA	14	CASSYGDSNQPQHF	TGCGCCAGCTCCTACGGGGATAGCAATCAGCCCCAGCATTTT
TRBJ1-5	TRBV19	NA	15	CASSLWRGADQPQHF	TGTGCCAGTAGTCTCTGGCGGGGAGCGGATCAGCCCCAGCATTTT